The next 6 T cell receptor beta chains were all read from a single sample in a study of radiotherapy plus CTLA-4 blockade in lung cancer. The method was immunoSEQ multiplex PCR; TCRdb's version includes in-frame clones alone and lacks a portion of them. The data show around 82,000 clones, roughly four fifths seen once. Sequencing was performed on peripheral blood, taken from a patient treated with radiotherapy plus ipilimumab. The receptors were gathered from a human donor with non-small cell lung cancer who had stable disease on radiotherapy plus ipilimumab.

In its sample, this clone was seen a few times. V usage is TRBV11-2 and J usage is TRBJ1-4; D is uncertain. V dropped 3 bases and J dropped 4 bases, with 6 bases sitting between them. The CDR3 sequence is 13 residues long. Germline V gives CDR1 SGHAT, CDR2 FQNNGV. The CDR3 spells CASSLRINEKLFF. The CDR3 region has the DNA TGTGCCAGCAGCTTGAGAATTAATGAAAAACTGTTTTTT.

This clone was detected only once. The chain is built from TRBV6-5 and TRBJ1-5; 7 nucleotides match TRBD1. The V segment lost 6 bases and the J segment 4 bases; nucleotides outside the gene matches: 6. Germline CDR1 is MNHEY and CDR2 is SVGAGI. This CDR3 is built from 14 residues. The CDR3 coding sequence is TGTGCCAGCAGGACCCGGGACAGAAATCAGCCCCAGCATTTT. Its translation is CASRTRDRNQPQHF.

The chain couples TRBV6-5 to TRBJ1-2; D possibly corresponds to TRBD1 (6 bases). V was pared by 4 bases and J by 4 bases, with 13 bases between. From germline, CDR1 is MNHEY and CDR2 SVGAGI. The CDR3 totals 14 residues. The CDR3 protein is CASSSTGSRYGYTF. The CDR3 nucleotides are TGTGCCAGCAGTTCTACAGGGAGCCGCTATGGCTACACCTTC.

The genes are TRBV9 and TRBJ2-1, with 7 bases matching TRBD2. Trimming removed 0 bases from V and 3 bases from J; junction bases left unmatched: 9. The CDR3 runs to 17 residues. Germline CDR1 reads SGDLS; CDR2 reads YYNGEE. CDR3 loop: CASSVDKEGGIYNEQFF. In nucleotides, the CDR3 is TGTGCCAGCAGCGTAGATAAGGAGGGAGGGATCTACAATGAGCAGTTCTTC.

V usage is TRBV7-9 and J usage is TRBJ2-1; D is ambiguous. The CDR3 runs to 18 residues. Trimming took 2 bases from V and 0 from J, leaving 17 bases between them. Germline V gene data show CDR1 as SEHNR and CDR2 as FQNEAQ (reference sequence). The CDR3 reads CASSLPPGAPSSYNEQFF. The CDR3 coding sequence is TGTGCCAGCAGCTTACCCCCCGGAGCACCGAGCTCCTACAATGAGCAGTTCTTC.

The J gene is TRBJ2-1, the V gene TRBV29-1, with 11 bases that match TRBD2. Germline CDR1 reads SQVTM; CDR2 reads ANQGSEA. After removal of 5 bases from V and 8 bases from J, the junction contained 14 bases not matched to a gene. This CDR3 region has 16 residues. The CDR3 nucleotides read TGCAGCGTTCCAAGATTAGCGGGAGGGCCCCGAGATGAGCAGTTCTTC. Protein: CSVPRLAGGPRDEQFF.